This T cell receptor beta chain was recovered during a study of blood T cell repertoires in COVID-19. Whole-study context: PBMCs, B-cell-depleted T cells, or T cells were the source of the cDNA or gDNA that made up the material.

Per the study methods: Amplification with reference gene primers provided the estimates of nucleated cell counts. Libraries were prepared by immunoSEQ multiplex PCR; TCRdb keeps only in-frame clonotypes and omits some of them. V and J calls plus clone size are reproduced from that table; the DNA served to infer D and trimming. The repertoire holds 300,000 or so clones, with more than 80% as singletons. Participants had their cohort set by participant-reported clinical history. Cohort 3 recovered donors had two negative PCRs, clearance, or symptom resolution. V was pared by 4 bases and J by 7 bases, with 11 bases of the junction left unmatched. Germline V lookup: CDR1 SGHDT, CDR2 YYEEEE. The CDR3 has 15 residues.

The rearrangement links TRBV5-6 to TRBJ2-1; 7 nucleotides agree with TRBD2. The TCR was taken from a woman aged 25 to 39 who had recovered from COVID-19. The material sequenced was PBMCs or T cells enriched from blood (not recorded which). The CDR3 region has the DNA TGTGCCAGCAGCCTTGGGGCGGGAGCGTTTAATGAGCAGTTCTTC. Translated: CASSLGAGAFNEQFF.